Listed below are T cell receptor beta chains from one sample, sequenced in a study of OX40 agonist ivuxolimab in advanced cancers. Using immunoSEQ multiplex PCR, the repertoire was profiled, and TCRdb retains in-frame clones only, with some absent. This sample has around 40,000 clones, with approximately 80% found just once. The sample in question was CD4+ or CD8+ T cells sorted from blood, obtained in a trial of the OX40 agonist ivuxolimab. These TCRs come from an adult with an advanced solid tumor such as melanoma, head and neck, liver or kidney cancer. The CDR3 runs from the conserved cysteine through the conserved F or W. The D gene is left open where the match is weak. Expanded clones get a size class; other rows say once, few or many, or leave the size out.

D gene	V gene	clone size	J gene	CDR3 DNA	CDR3 protein
.	TRBV7-2	.	TRBJ2-7	TGTGCCAGCAGCTACGGCGGGACGCCCGAGCAGTACTTC	CASSYGGTPEQYF
.	TRBV2	once	TRBJ2-1	TGTGCCAGCAGCCTACAGGGTAATGAGCAGTTCTTC	CASSLQGNEQFF
TRBD1	TRBV5-5	.	TRBJ1-2	TGTGCCAGCAGCTTCGGACAGGGTTATGGCTACACCTTC	CASSFGQGYGYTF
TRBD2	TRBV7-6	once	TRBJ2-6	TGTGCCAGCAGCTTGCGGACTAGGATGACTGGGGCCAACGTCCTGACTTTC	CASSLRTRMTGANVLTF
.	TRBV28	once	TRBJ2-7	TGTGCCAGCAGTCGTACTTACGAGCAGTACTTC	CASSRTYEQYF
TRBD1	TRBV5-1	.	TRBJ2-1	TGCGCCAGCAGCCCCTCCCTGGGACAGAGCTACAATGAGCAGTTCTTC	CASSPSLGQSYNEQFF
.	TRBV6-5	.	TRBJ1-5	TGTGCCAGCAGTTACACCGGGGGCGCGAATCAGCCCCAGCATTTT	CASSYTGGANQPQHF
.	TRBV19	.	TRBJ2-1	TGTGCCAGTAGTATAAGGACTCCTACCCCGGTTGAGCAGTTCTTC	CASSIRTPTPVEQFF
.	TRBV18	.	TRBJ2-7	TGTGCCAGCTCACCATCGACACAGATCTACGAGCAGTACTTC	CASSPSTQIYEQYF
TRBD2	TRBV6-5	.	TRBJ2-1	TGTGCCAGCAGCCCCGTCACAGCGGGAAGGGAGCAGTTCTTC	CASSPVTAGREQFF
.	TRBV5-6	.	TRBJ1-2	TGTGCCAGCAGCTTCGCAGGCCTGAGGGGCTACACCTTC	CASSFAGLRGYTF
.	TRBV7-3	.	TRBJ2-6	TGTGCCAGCAGCTTGAGTGGCTCTGGGGCCAACGTCCTGACTTTC	CASSLSGSGANVLTF
.	TRBV5-4	.	TRBJ2-5	TGTGCCAGCACCCACCCAGGTCAAGAGACCCAGTACTTC	CASTHPGQETQYF
.	TRBV5-6	.	TRBJ1-2	TGTGCCAGCAGCTTAAGCCCAGAAGTTAACTATGGCTACACCTTC	CASSLSPEVNYGYTF
.	TRBV11-2	.	TRBJ2-1	TGTGCCAGCAGCTTAGTGGAGGGCAATGAGCAGTTCTTC	CASSLVEGNEQFF
.	TRBV7-8	.	TRBJ1-5	TGTGCCAGCAGCGCAAAGGGACTTATTGGCAATCAGCCCCAGCATTTT	CASSAKGLIGNQPQHF
.	TRBV5-6	.	TRBJ2-6	TGTGCCAGCAGCCTCGGACTTTCTGGGGCCAACGTCCTGACTTTC	CASSLGLSGANVLTF
TRBD2	TRBV2	few	TRBJ2-3	TGTGCCAGCAGTGTGTTAGCGGGGGCCTCTAGCACAGATACGCAGTATTTT	CASSVLAGASSTDTQYF
.	TRBV7-6	.	TRBJ2-5	TGTGCCAGCAGCTTAGCGTGGGGGGCGGGGACGGAGACCCAGTACTTC	CASSLAWGAGTETQYF
.	TRBV11-3	.	TRBJ2-1	TGTGCCAGCAGCCCCACGGGGACCCTTAACAATGAGCAGTTCTTC	CASSPTGTLNNEQFF
.	TRBV19	once	TRBJ1-3	TGTGCCAGTAGGGCTTGGACAGCTAGCGGATTAAACACCATATATTTT	CASRAWTASGLNTIYF
TRBD1	TRBV5-1	.	TRBJ1-2	TGCGCCAGCAGCTGGGGACAGGCGGGGGACTACACCTTC	CASSWGQAGDYTF
TRBD1	TRBV5-1	once	TRBJ2-7	TGCGCCAGCTCGGGACAGGACTACGAGCAGTACTTC	CASSGQDYEQYF
.	TRBV30	.	TRBJ2-2	TGTGCCTGTGATTATTACCAGAACACCGGGGAGCTGTTTTTT	CACDYYQNTGELFF
.	TRBV30	once	TRBJ2-2	TGTGCCTGGAGCGCCCAAGTGAACACCGGGGAGCTGTTTTTT	CAWSAQVNTGELFF
.	TRBV7-6	few	TRBJ2-3	TGTGCCAGCAGCTTAGATGGATCCACAGATACGCAGTATTTT	CASSLDGSTDTQYF
.	TRBV7-9	.	TRBJ2-1	TGTGCCAGCAGCCCCCAGGGCACTGAGCAGTTCTTC	CASSPQGTEQFF
.	TRBV5-1	.	TRBJ2-5	TGCGCCAGCAGCTTATGGACGACAGCCCAAGAGACCCAGTACTTC	CASSLWTTAQETQYF
.	TRBV10-3	.	TRBJ1-1	TGTGCCATCAGTGAGGGACGCGCGAACACTGAAGCTTTCTTT	CAISEGRANTEAFF
.	TRBV9	.	TRBJ1-6	TGTGCCAGCAGCGCGGACTTAGCTTCTAATTCACCCCTCCACTTT	CASSADLASNSPLHF
.	TRBV11-3	.	TRBJ2-2	TGTGCCAGCAGCTTGACCGGGGTCACCGGGGAGCTGTTTTTT	CASSLTGVTGELFF
.	TRBV14	.	TRBJ1-6	TGTGCCAGCAGTCTCGGGACGGAATCGTCAACCCTCCACTTT	CASSLGTESSTLHF
TRBD1	TRBV6-5	.	TRBJ2-7	TGTGCCAGCAGAAGGGGGGACAGGGGTTCCTACGAGCAGTACTTC	CASRRGDRGSYEQYF
.	TRBV2	.	TRBJ1-6	TGTGCCAGCAGGGCCGGGAGCAATTCACCCCTCCACTTT	CASRAGSNSPLHF
TRBD1	TRBV6-5	once	TRBJ1-2	TGTGCCAGCAGTCTGACAGGGCCGCACTATGGCTACACCTTC	CASSLTGPHYGYTF
TRBD1	TRBV2	.	TRBJ1-3	TGTGCCAGCCGCGCTCCGGGACAGACAAACACCATATATTTT	CASRAPGQTNTIYF